Listed here are 24 T cell receptor beta chains from one sample, sequenced in a study of OX40 agonist ivuxolimab in advanced cancers. TCRdb's copy holds only in-frame clones and misses some; the assay was immunoSEQ multiplex PCR. The table lists about 70,000 clones, roughly 89% of them singletons. Sequencing was performed on CD4+ or CD8+ T cells sorted from blood, taken in a trial of the OX40 agonist ivuxolimab. The source of these receptors is an adult with an advanced solid tumor such as melanoma, head and neck, liver or kidney cancer.

The chain joins TRBV5-6 to TRBJ2-3; D is unclear. The CDR3 loop spans 16 amino acids. The germline V and J ends were trimmed by 0 bases and 2 bases, with 13 bases remaining between them. Germline V lookup: CDR1 SGHDT, CDR2 YYEEEE. The CDR3 reads CASSLGSRLSTDTQYF. In nucleotides, the CDR3 is TGTGCCAGCAGCTTGGGTTCCAGATTATCCACAGATACGCAGTATTTT. Supplemented by reference TRBV5-6 and TRBJ2-3, the full variable domain reads DAGVTQSPTHLIKTRGQQVTLRCSPKSGHDTVSWYQQALGQGPQFIFQYYEEEERQRGNFPDRFSGHQFPNYSSELNVNALLLGDSALYLCASSLGSRLSTDTQYFGPGTRLTVL.

This rearrangement joins TRBV30 to TRBJ2-3; 8 nucleotides line up with TRBD2. V gave up 4 bases and J gave up 2 bases; unmatched junction bases: 2. Germline CDR1 reads GTSNPN; CDR2 reads SVGIG (reference sequence). The CDR3 spans 13 residues. The CDR3 is CAWMGLVTDTQYF. CDR3 bases: TGTGCCTGGATGGGACTAGTCACAGATACGCAGTATTTT. Full variable domain (outside the CDR3, taken from reference TRBV30 and TRBJ2-3): SQTIHQWPATLVQPVGSPLSLECTVEGTSNPNLYWYRQAAGRGLQLLFYSVGIGQISSEVPQNLSASRPQDRQFILSSKKLLLSDSGFYLCAWMGLVTDTQYFGPGTRLTVL.

As DNA, the CDR3 is TGTGCCAGCAGCAGCACAGGGAGAACTGAAGCTTTCTTT. Encoded protein: CASSSTGRTEAFF. The rearrangement joins TRBV5-6 to TRBJ1-1, with D perhaps matching TRBD1 (6 bases). The length of the CDR3 is 13 residues. The germline gives CDR1 SGHDT, CDR2 YYEEEE. Trimming left V 4 bases short and J 5 bases short, with 12 bases between.

The V call is TRBV30, the J call TRBJ2-7; D possibly uses TRBD1 or TRBD2 (5 bases each). The germline CDR1 and CDR2 sequences are GTSNPN and SVGIG (reference sequence). The CDR3 covers 13 residues. The ends were cut back, 0 bases at V and 5 bases at J, with 11 bases in the middle. The CDR3 here is CAWSVRGGHEQYF. CDR3 bases: TGTGCCTGGAGTGTACGTGGGGGTCACGAGCAGTACTTC.

As regards this clone: A read error may produce the germline difference seen at one junction end. The J gene is TRBJ2-3, the V gene TRBV6-5, with D maybe TRBD2 (5 bases). Germline assignment: CDR1 MNHEY and CDR2 SVGAGI. The CDR3 length is 13 residues. The CDR3 protein is CASSYSLGDPQYF. The CDR3 DNA sequence: TGTGCCAGCAGTTACTCTTTGGGAGATCCGCAGTATTTT.

The rearrangement uses TRBV6-5 and TRBJ2-7; D possibly uses TRBD1 or TRBD2 (5 bases each). Trimming cost V 0 bases and J 3 bases, with 15 bases left between them. This CDR3 spans 16 amino acids. Per the germline V gene, CDR1 is MNHEY and CDR2 is SVGAGI. CDR3 nucleotides: TGTGCCAGCAGTTACTCACTGTCCCGGGACGTCTACGAGCAGTACTTC. This sequence encodes CASSYSLSRDVYEQYF.

This chain joins TRBV13 and TRBJ2-3, with D possibly TRBD2 on 7 matching bases. Germline V gene sequence: CDR1 PRHDT, CDR2 FYEKMQ (reference sequence). V lost 5 bases to trimming and J lost 11 bases, with 11 bases between them. CDR3 length equals 11 residues. The CDR3 sequence is CASSQGGGQYF. The CDR3 DNA is TGTGCCAGCAGCCAGGGAGGGGGGCAGTATTTT.

V is TRBV29-1 and J is TRBJ1-2; 10 nucleotides match TRBD1. The J segment lost 4 bases and the V segment lost 5 bases, leaving 13 bases of the junction unmatched. CDR3 length: 16 residues. CDR1 and CDR2 (germline): SQVTM, ANQGSEA. DNA of the CDR3: TGCAGCGTTACCGGACAGGGGGGCGTAGGCCCCTATGGCTACACCTTC. As protein: CSVTGQGGVGPYGYTF.

The gene calls are TRBV5-4 and TRBJ1-2; 9 nucleotides match TRBD1. This CDR3 region has 13 residues. The germline V gene encodes CDR1 SGHNT and CDR2 YYREEE (reference sequence). V dropped 5 bases and J dropped 7; count of bases not matched to a gene: 6. The CDR3 loop is CASSTGQGLGYTF. The CDR3 coding sequence is TGTGCCAGCAGTACTGGACAGGGGCTTGGCTACACCTTC. Drawing the rest from reference TRBV5-4 and TRBJ1-2, the complete variable domain is ETGVTQSPTHLIKTRGQQVTLRCSSQSGHNTVSWYQQALGQGPQFIFQYYREEENGRGNFPPRFSGLQFPNYSSELNVNALELDDSALYLCASSTGQGLGYTFGSGTRLTVV.

This rearrangement joins TRBV6-6 to TRBJ1-2; D may be TRBD1 (6 bases). V was cut by 8 bases and J by 10 bases, with 20 bases left in between. The CDR3 is 13 amino acids. Germline V gene data show CDR1 as MNHNY and CDR2 as SVGAGI (reference sequence). The chain's CDR3 is CASAPGGAWTYTF. Written as DNA, the CDR3 is TGTGCCAGCGCCCCCGGGGGGGCCTGGACCTACACCTTC.

V and J are TRBV5-1 and TRBJ2-1; D not resolved. Germline CDR1 reads SGHRS; CDR2 reads YFSETQ. This CDR3 is 15 amino acids long. V shed 2 bases and J shed 5 bases, with 14 bases lying between them. This CDR3 reads CASSLGNGENNEQFF. The CDR3 coding sequence is TGCGCCAGCAGCTTAGGGAATGGGGAAAACAATGAGCAGTTCTTC.

This clone was observed a handful of times. V and J are TRBV5-4 and TRBJ2-1; the D is unclear. The CDR3 loop spans 14 amino acids. The ends were cut back, 0 bases at V and 6 bases at J, with 10 bases in the middle. Germline lookup yields CDR1 SGHNT and CDR2 YYREEE (reference sequence). In nucleotides, the CDR3 is TGTGCCAGCAGCTTGGATTGGATAGTCAATGAGCAGTTCTTC. Encoded protein: CASSLDWIVNEQFF.

This sequence joins TRBV7-9 and TRBJ1-2, with D uncertain. Germline V gene lookup returns CDR1 SEHNR and CDR2 FQNEAQ (reference sequence). V lost 4 bases to trimming and J lost 2 bases, with 5 bases between them. The CDR3 has 12 amino acids. The CDR3 DNA reads as TGTGCCAGCAGCTCGGTCAACTATGGCTACACCTTC. As protein: CASSSVNYGYTF.

V gene TRBV2 combines with J gene TRBJ1-3, with 8 bases matching TRBD1. Looked up from germline, CDR1 is SNHLY and CDR2 is FYNNEI. V shed 3 bases and J 3 bases; nucleotides not matched to a gene: 10. This CDR3 is 17 amino acids long. The chain's CDR3 is CASSDPGGRSFGNTIYF. The CDR3 DNA sequence: TGTGCCAGCAGTGATCCAGGGGGCCGAAGCTTTGGAAACACCATATATTTT.

The chain combines TRBV7-2 with TRBJ1-2; possible D gene TRBD1, 6 bases. The CDR3 has 15 residues. Per the germline V gene, CDR1 is SGHTA and CDR2 is FQGNSA. V lost 5 bases to trimming and J lost 3 bases, with 16 bases between them. In nucleotides, the CDR3 is TGTGCCAGCAGCCCGGGACAAATAAAGGACTATGGCTACACCTTC. Its translation: CASSPGQIKDYGYTF.

The chain recombines TRBV28 with TRBJ1-6; D gene unclear. Germline V gene sequence: CDR1 MDHEN, CDR2 SYDVKM. Trimming removed 1 base from V and 10 bases from J, with 5 bases in between. The CDR3 totals 12 residues. This CDR3 reads CASSLYESPLHF. For the CDR3, the DNA is TGTGCCAGCAGTTTATACGAGTCACCCCTCCACTTT.

The chain combines TRBV27 with TRBJ1-2, with a weak D call TRBD1 (6 bases). The V end lost 6 bases, the J end lost 8 bases, and 16 bases lay between the germline ends. Per the germline V gene, CDR1 is MNHEY and CDR2 is SMNVEV (reference sequence). This CDR3 has 13 residues. In DNA, the CDR3 is TGTGCCAGCAGGTCCGTTGGGGGGCACGGCTACACCTTC. Protein product: CASRSVGGHGYTF.

The chain recombines TRBV30 with TRBJ1-1; D uncertain. The V end was cut by 0 bases, the J end by 10 bases, with 18 bases between. The CDR3 is 14 residues long. Germline loops: CDR1 GTSNPN, CDR2 SVGIG (reference sequence). The CDR3, as DNA: TGTGCCTGGAGTGTCAGATCGAGGGCGATGGGAGCTTTCTTT. Encoded protein: CAWSVRSRAMGAFF. Full variable domain (outside the CDR3, taken from reference TRBV30 and TRBJ1-1): SQTIHQWPATLVQPVGSPLSLECTVEGTSNPNLYWYRQAAGRGLQLLFYSVGIGQISSEVPQNLSASRPQDRQFILSSKKLLLSDSGFYLCAWSVRSRAMGAFFGQGTRLTVV.

The V and J genes are TRBV12-5 and TRBJ2-1; D remains ambiguous. The CDR3 is made up of 13 amino acids. Germline values: CDR1 LGHNT, CDR2 FRNRAP. Trimming removed 0 bases at V and 6 bases at J, with 6 bases between. The CDR3 bases are TGTGCTAGTGGTTTGGTAGGGCCCAATGAGCAGTTCTTC. Encoded protein: CASGLVGPNEQFF.

V is TRBV25-1 and J is TRBJ1-1; maybe TRBD1 (6 bases). Germline lookup yields CDR1 MGHDK and CDR2 SYGVNS. The CDR3 extends over 15 amino acids. V was trimmed by 6 bases and J by 1 base, leaving 15 bases between them. CDR3 residues: CASSASGTPNTEAFF. The DNA of the CDR3 is TGTGCCAGCAGCGCCTCCGGGACACCGAACACTGAAGCTTTCTTT.

The rearrangement uses TRBV5-1 and TRBJ2-2; 9 bases are shared with TRBD2. V was pared by 3 bases and J by 5 bases, with 11 bases of the junction left unmatched. This CDR3 has 17 amino acids. Germline CDR1 reads SGHRS; CDR2 reads YFSETQ. This chain's CDR3 is CASSSGTSGGKTGELFF. In DNA, the CDR3 is TGCGCCAGCAGCTCTGGAACCAGCGGGGGGAAGACCGGGGAGCTGTTTTTT. The full variable domain, with the rest looked up from reference TRBV5-1 and TRBJ2-2, is KAGVTQTPRYLIKTRGQQVTLSCSPISGHRSVSWYQQTPGQGLQFLFEYFSETQRNKGNFPGRFSGRQFSNSRSEMNVSTLELGDSALYLCASSSGTSGGKTGELFFGEGSRLTVL.

V and J are TRBV18 and TRBJ2-5; D is unresolved. This CDR3 region has 14 residues. The V and J ends lost 0 bases and 5 bases respectively, with 10 bases between them. Germline CDR1 and CDR2: KGHSH and LQKENI. CDR3: CASSPPMGRETQYF. DNA of the CDR3: TGTGCCAGCTCACCACCGATGGGTCGGGAGACCCAGTACTTC.

The V gene is TRBV2, the J gene TRBJ2-7, with D possibly matching TRBD2 (6 bases). In germline, CDR1 is SNHLY, CDR2 FYNNEI. V lost 6 bases and J lost 6, with 15 bases in between. The CDR3 is made up of 13 amino acids. The CDR3: CASSPGAPSEQYF. The CDR3 region has the DNA TGTGCCAGCAGCCCGGGAGCTCCCTCCGAGCAGTACTTC.

The chain links TRBV6-6 to TRBJ1-2; D is unclear. V was pared by 6 bases and J by 5 bases, with 7 bases between. Germline-derived CDR1 and CDR2 are MNHNY and SVGAGI (reference sequence). The CDR3 has 11 residues. The CDR3 region has the DNA TGTGCCAGCAGCAAGGGATATGGCTACACCTTC. Protein product: CASSKGYGYTF.